The rows below give T cell receptor beta chains drawn from one sample of a study of response to subunit inactivated influenza vaccine. Via MiXCR, TCRdb re-called the RT-PCR reads, giving one row per CDR3 protein. The sample lists around 470,000 distinct CDR3 sequences; roughly 7.9% were seen once. The sample consisted of PBMCs from blood, taken approximately 25 months after vaccination. Every receptor here comes from a man aged 50 to 69 who received an inactivated influenza vaccine. The CDR3 runs from the conserved cysteine through the conserved F or W. Each record gives: CDR3 DNA, CDR3 protein, D gene, clone size, V gene, CDR3 length, J gene. D genes are given only for firm matches. Size tells how often a clone was seen (once, few, many) or the class of an expanded clone, and some rows leave it out.

CDR3nt: TGTGCCTCAACGGGGGTCGGCTATGGCTACACCTTC
CDR3aa: CASTGVGYGYTF
d_gene: NA
abundance: many
v_gene: TRBV3-1
len: 12
j_gene: TRBJ1-2

CDR3nt: TGTGCCAGCACCCGACAGTACAATGAGCAGTTCTTC
CDR3aa: CASTRQYNEQFF
d_gene: NA
abundance: many
v_gene: TRBV12-3/TRBV12-4
len: 12
j_gene: TRBJ2-1

CDR3nt: TGTGCCAGCAGCCAAATGCTACAGGGTAAAACTGAAGCTTTCTTT
CDR3aa: CASSQMLQGKTEAFF
d_gene: NA
abundance: few
v_gene: TRBV6-1
len: 15
j_gene: TRBJ1-1

CDR3nt: TGTGCCTGGGCAAACTTGGAGACCCAGTACTTC
CDR3aa: CAWANLETQYF
d_gene: NA
abundance: few
v_gene: TRBV30
len: 11
j_gene: TRBJ2-5

CDR3nt: TGTGCCAGCAGTTACAGCGGGGCGGGGATTCGGGGTACGCAGTATTTT
CDR3aa: CASSYSGAGIRGTQYF
d_gene: TRBD2
abundance: few
v_gene: TRBV6-5
len: 16
j_gene: TRBJ2-3

CDR3nt: TGTGCCAGCAGTGAGGGACTAATGGGGGATACGCAGTATTTT
CDR3aa: CASSEGLMGDTQYF
d_gene: TRBD2
abundance: few
v_gene: TRBV27
len: 14
j_gene: TRBJ2-3

CDR3nt: TGTGCCAGCAGCTTTTGGACGCCCCGGTCAGATACGCAGTATTTT
CDR3aa: CASSFWTPRSDTQYF
d_gene: NA
abundance: NA
v_gene: TRBV5-5
len: 15
j_gene: TRBJ2-3

CDR3nt: TGTGCCAGCAGCCGTGAAAAGAATGAGCAGTTCTTC
CDR3aa: CASSREKNEQFF
d_gene: NA
abundance: many
v_gene: TRBV7-8
len: 12
j_gene: TRBJ2-1

CDR3nt: TGTGCCAGCAGCTTAACCTGGGAGCTGGGCACTGGCTACACCTTC
CDR3aa: CASSLTWELGTGYTF
d_gene: NA
abundance: few
v_gene: TRBV5-5
len: 15
j_gene: TRBJ1-2

CDR3nt: TGCAGTGCCCCCACGATAGTCAAAAACATTCAGTACTTC
CDR3aa: CSAPTIVKNIQYF
d_gene: NA
abundance: few
v_gene: TRBV20-1
len: 13
j_gene: TRBJ2-4

CDR3nt: TGTGCCAGCAGTCCCACCCACAACTCTGGAAACACCATATATTTT
CDR3aa: CASSPTHNSGNTIYF
d_gene: NA
abundance: many
v_gene: TRBV12-3/TRBV12-4
len: 15
j_gene: TRBJ1-3

CDR3nt: TGTGCCAGCAGCCCTCTACTAGCGGGAGTAGGGGATACGCAGTATTTT
CDR3aa: CASSPLLAGVGDTQYF
d_gene: TRBD2
abundance: few
v_gene: TRBV7-2
len: 16
j_gene: TRBJ2-3

CDR3nt: TGCAGCGCTCTTGCTCCGGAGAGCACAGATACGCAGTATTTT
CDR3aa: CSALAPESTDTQYF
d_gene: NA
abundance: NA
v_gene: TRBV29-1
len: 14
j_gene: TRBJ2-3

CDR3nt: TGTGCCAGCAGCTACGTCCTGAGCTCCTACGAGCAGTACTTC
CDR3aa: CASSYVLSSYEQYF
d_gene: NA
abundance: NA
v_gene: TRBV7-2
len: 14
j_gene: TRBJ2-7

CDR3nt: TGCGCCAGCAGCTCCGGACCGACTAATGAAAAACTGTTTTTT
CDR3aa: CASSSGPTNEKLFF
d_gene: NA
abundance: few
v_gene: TRBV5-1
len: 14
j_gene: TRBJ1-4

CDR3nt: TGCAGTGTCCGGTTCTCGGGCCCACTCTACGAGCAGTACTTC
CDR3aa: CSVRFSGPLYEQYF
d_gene: NA
abundance: NA
v_gene: TRBV20-1
len: 14
j_gene: TRBJ2-7

CDR3nt: TGTGCCAGCAGTTACCCGACTAGCGGGAGAACCGGGGAGCTGTTTTTT
CDR3aa: CASSYPTSGRTGELFF
d_gene: TRBD2
abundance: few
v_gene: TRBV6-5
len: 16
j_gene: TRBJ2-2

CDR3nt: TGTGCCAGCACCTCATCGGGGGGCCCACTCCAAGAGACCCAGTACTTC
CDR3aa: CASTSSGGPLQETQYF
d_gene: NA
abundance: NA
v_gene: TRBV3-1
len: 16
j_gene: TRBJ2-5

CDR3nt: TGTGCCAGCAGCGACCTTGCGAGGGTGACCCAGTACTTC
CDR3aa: CASSDLARVTQYF
d_gene: NA
abundance: many
v_gene: TRBV6-2/TRBV6-3
len: 13
j_gene: TRBJ2-5

CDR3nt: TGTGCCAGCAGCTTCGGGCTAGCGGGCCAATCCTACGAGCAGTACTTC
CDR3aa: CASSFGLAGQSYEQYF
d_gene: TRBD2
abundance: many
v_gene: TRBV7-2
len: 16
j_gene: TRBJ2-7

CDR3nt: TGTGCCAGCAGTGAAAAGGCCGGCGGAAACACCATATATTTT
CDR3aa: CASSEKAGGNTIYF
d_gene: NA
abundance: few
v_gene: TRBV6-1
len: 14
j_gene: TRBJ1-3

CDR3nt: TGTGCCAGCAGCCAAGTTCGAAGTTACGCCGGGGAGCTGTTTTTT
CDR3aa: CASSQVRSYAGELFF
d_gene: NA
abundance: many
v_gene: TRBV3-1
len: 15
j_gene: TRBJ2-2

CDR3nt: TGCAGTGCCGGTAGCGGGGCTCAATACAATGAGCAGTTCTTC
CDR3aa: CSAGSGAQYNEQFF
d_gene: TRBD2
abundance: many
v_gene: TRBV20-1
len: 14
j_gene: TRBJ2-1

CDR3nt: TGCAGTGCTAGACCGGGGGGAGAGACCCAGTACTTC
CDR3aa: CSARPGGETQYF
d_gene: TRBD2
abundance: NA
v_gene: TRBV20-1
len: 12
j_gene: TRBJ2-5

CDR3nt: TGTGCCAGCAGTTCCAGCGGGAGACGGTCAGATACGCAGTATTTT
CDR3aa: CASSSSGRRSDTQYF
d_gene: TRBD2
abundance: NA
v_gene: TRBV6-5
len: 15
j_gene: TRBJ2-3

CDR3nt: TGTGCCACCAACCAGCGGCCTTGGGGAGAGCAGTTCTTC
CDR3aa: CATNQRPWGEQFF
d_gene: NA
abundance: NA
v_gene: TRBV24-1
len: 13
j_gene: TRBJ2-1

CDR3nt: TGTGCCAGCAGCGACCACAGGGGACGAAGCACAGATACGCAGTATTTT
CDR3aa: CASSDHRGRSTDTQYF
d_gene: TRBD1
abundance: NA
v_gene: TRBV7-9
len: 16
j_gene: TRBJ2-3

CDR3nt: TGTGCCAGCAGCCAGTGGGGGACTAGGGCCCTCAATGAGCAGTTCTTC
CDR3aa: CASSQWGTRALNEQFF
d_gene: TRBD2
abundance: NA
v_gene: TRBV3-1
len: 16
j_gene: TRBJ2-1

CDR3nt: TGTGCCAGCAGTGACCCCTCCGCCCTCAATACGCAGTATTTT
CDR3aa: CASSDPSALNTQYF
d_gene: NA
abundance: NA
v_gene: TRBV25-1
len: 14
j_gene: TRBJ2-3

CDR3nt: TGCGCCAGCAGCCAAGATTCGGCAGGGGGTCTCAGCAATCAGCCCCAGCATTTT
CDR3aa: CASSQDSAGGLSNQPQHF
d_gene: TRBD1
abundance: few
v_gene: TRBV4-1
len: 18
j_gene: TRBJ1-5

CDR3nt: TGTGCCAGCAGCTTATACAGTAAAGACACAGATACGCAGTATTTT
CDR3aa: CASSLYSKDTDTQYF
d_gene: NA
abundance: many
v_gene: TRBV7-2
len: 15
j_gene: TRBJ2-3

CDR3nt: TGTGCCAGCAGTTATCTGGATACGCAGTATTTT
CDR3aa: CASSYLDTQYF
d_gene: NA
abundance: many
v_gene: TRBV6-2/TRBV6-3
len: 11
j_gene: TRBJ2-3

CDR3nt: TGCAGTGCTAAGGACCCCACCGGGGAGCTGTTTTTT
CDR3aa: CSAKDPTGELFF
d_gene: NA
abundance: few
v_gene: TRBV20-1
len: 12
j_gene: TRBJ2-2

CDR3nt: TGTGCCATCAACCAGGGGTTAGGTTTCCCCTACGAGCAGTACTTC
CDR3aa: CAINQGLGFPYEQYF
d_gene: NA
abundance: few
v_gene: TRBV10-3
len: 15
j_gene: TRBJ2-7

CDR3nt: TGTGCCAGTAGCACAGGGGGGACCAATGAGCAGTTCTTC
CDR3aa: CASSTGGTNEQFF
d_gene: TRBD1
abundance: few
v_gene: TRBV19
len: 13
j_gene: TRBJ2-1

CDR3nt: TGCAGTGCCCCCCGACTAGCAGGCGATACGCAGTATTTT
CDR3aa: CSAPRLAGDTQYF
d_gene: TRBD2
abundance: NA
v_gene: TRBV20-1
len: 13
j_gene: TRBJ2-3

CDR3nt: TGTGCCAGCAGAGATACCGACAGGGTCGATGAGCAGTTCTTC
CDR3aa: CASRDTDRVDEQFF
d_gene: TRBD1
abundance: NA
v_gene: TRBV27
len: 14
j_gene: TRBJ2-1

CDR3nt: TGTGCCAGCAGTTTGCGGGCCGCTTACAATGAGCAGTTCTTC
CDR3aa: CASSLRAAYNEQFF
d_gene: NA
abundance: NA
v_gene: TRBV12-3/TRBV12-4
len: 14
j_gene: TRBJ2-1

CDR3nt: TGTGCCAGCAGCCAAGAGGGGGGGGCTGGCTATGGCTACACCTTC
CDR3aa: CASSQEGGAGYGYTF
d_gene: NA
abundance: many
v_gene: TRBV4-2
len: 15
j_gene: TRBJ1-2

CDR3nt: TGTGCCAGCAGTACCCGGACAGGGTGGAACACTGAAGCTTTCTTT
CDR3aa: CASSTRTGWNTEAFF
d_gene: TRBD1
abundance: NA
v_gene: TRBV6-5
len: 15
j_gene: TRBJ1-1

CDR3nt: TGTGCCAGCAGTTGGAACACCTATGGCTACACCTTC
CDR3aa: CASSWNTYGYTF
d_gene: NA
abundance: NA
v_gene: TRBV28
len: 12
j_gene: TRBJ1-2

CDR3nt: TGTGCCAGCAGCTTAGATGGGGATACTTCCTACGAGCAGTACTTC
CDR3aa: CASSLDGDTSYEQYF
d_gene: NA
abundance: NA
v_gene: TRBV7-6
len: 15
j_gene: TRBJ2-7

CDR3nt: TGCGCCAGCCGAGACAGGGATATCTACAATGAGCAGTTCTTC
CDR3aa: CASRDRDIYNEQFF
d_gene: TRBD1
abundance: many
v_gene: TRBV5-1
len: 14
j_gene: TRBJ2-1

CDR3nt: TGTGCCAGCAGTTTTAGGGGGAGCACTGAAGCTTTCTTT
CDR3aa: CASSFRGSTEAFF
d_gene: NA
abundance: many
v_gene: TRBV6-5
len: 13
j_gene: TRBJ1-1

CDR3nt: TGTGCCAGCAGCCGACTGTTGAATGAGCAGTTCTTC
CDR3aa: CASSRLLNEQFF
d_gene: NA
abundance: few
v_gene: TRBV4-2
len: 12
j_gene: TRBJ2-1

CDR3nt: TGTGCCATCAGTGATCCTCCGGGACAAGACTATGGCTACACCTTC
CDR3aa: CAISDPPGQDYGYTF
d_gene: NA
abundance: few
v_gene: TRBV10-3
len: 15
j_gene: TRBJ1-2

CDR3nt: TGTGCCAGCAGCCAAGGCGGCGCAACTAATGAAAAACTGTTTTTT
CDR3aa: CASSQGGATNEKLFF
d_gene: NA
abundance: many
v_gene: TRBV3-1
len: 15
j_gene: TRBJ1-4

CDR3nt: TGCAGTGCTAGGCCTAATGCGCAGTTCTTC
CDR3aa: CSARPNAQFF
d_gene: NA
abundance: NA
v_gene: TRBV20-1
len: 10
j_gene: TRBJ2-1

CDR3nt: TGTGCCAGCAGCCCCCCTACTCCCGGCGGGGGCTACACCTTC
CDR3aa: CASSPPTPGGGYTF
d_gene: NA
abundance: few
v_gene: TRBV9
len: 14
j_gene: TRBJ1-2

CDR3nt: TGTGCCAGCAGCGGACAGTCCTACTATGGCTACACCTTC
CDR3aa: CASSGQSYYGYTF
d_gene: NA
abundance: many
v_gene: TRBV7-8
len: 13
j_gene: TRBJ1-2

CDR3nt: TGTGCCAGCAGTTACTCCTCGGCGGGAGGGTACGAGCAGTACTTC
CDR3aa: CASSYSSAGGYEQYF
d_gene: TRBD2
abundance: few
v_gene: TRBV6-2/TRBV6-3
len: 15
j_gene: TRBJ2-7

CDR3nt: TGTGCCAGCAGCTCCCCCTCGTTGGGGGCGCACTATGGCTACACCTTC
CDR3aa: CASSSPSLGAHYGYTF
d_gene: NA
abundance: many
v_gene: TRBV7-9
len: 16
j_gene: TRBJ1-2

CDR3nt: TGTGCCACCGCCCTCGCGCTCACAGATACGCAGTATTTT
CDR3aa: CATALALTDTQYF
d_gene: NA
abundance: few
v_gene: TRBV10-3
len: 13
j_gene: TRBJ2-3

CDR3nt: TGTGCCAGCAGTTCCACGACAGGGGATAATGAGCAGTTCTTC
CDR3aa: CASSSTTGDNEQFF
d_gene: TRBD1
abundance: NA
v_gene: TRBV12-3/TRBV12-4
len: 14
j_gene: TRBJ2-1

CDR3nt: TGTGCCAGCAGTTCAGGGTGGGGAATGACAATGAAGCAGTTCTTC
CDR3aa: CASSSGWGMTMKQFF
d_gene: NA
abundance: NA
v_gene: TRBV6-2/TRBV6-3
len: 15
j_gene: TRBJ2-1

CDR3nt: TGTGCCAGCAGTCAACGTCGAGGTTTTAGCGGGGAGGCAGATACGCAGTATTTT
CDR3aa: CASSQRRGFSGEADTQYF
d_gene: TRBD2
abundance: few
v_gene: TRBV6-5
len: 18
j_gene: TRBJ2-3

CDR3nt: TGCAGTGCTAAGCCGCTGAGCTCCTATAATTCACCCCTCCACTTT
CDR3aa: CSAKPLSSYNSPLHF
d_gene: NA
abundance: many
v_gene: TRBV20-1
len: 15
j_gene: TRBJ1-6

CDR3nt: TGTGCCAGCAGTCAAGGGACAGGGGCAACCTACGAGCAGTACTTC
CDR3aa: CASSQGTGATYEQYF
d_gene: TRBD1
abundance: many
v_gene: TRBV6-1
len: 15
j_gene: TRBJ2-7

CDR3nt: TGCAGCGTACAACCCGGGACAGTGAACACTGAAGCTTTCTTT
CDR3aa: CSVQPGTVNTEAFF
d_gene: TRBD1
abundance: many
v_gene: TRBV29-1
len: 14
j_gene: TRBJ1-1